These 15 T cell receptor beta chains share one sample of origin, sequenced in a study of shared clonotypes between healthy human individuals. Sequencing used immunoSEQ multiplex PCR; TCRdb keeps in-frame clones, though not all of them. The repertoire has hundreds of thousands of clones, approximately 90% of them found once; the top ten carry about 24%. CD45RO-negative CD8 cells positively selected for CCR7 made up the naive population, which excluded terminally differentiated effector memory CD45RA+ cells. Sequenced material: naive CD8+ T cells sorted from blood. These receptors were obtained from a man under 40 in good health.

J is TRBJ2-7 and V is TRBV4-2; 13 bases line up with TRBD2. From germline, CDR1 is LGHNA and CDR2 YNFKEQ. The CDR3 sequence is 16 residues long. Losses at the gene ends were 2 bases for V and 6 bases for J; bases not matched to a gene: 7. DNA of the CDR3: TGTGCCAGCAGCCAATTAACTAGCGGGAGGGCCTTCGAGCAGTACTTC. Its protein product is CASSQLTSGRAFEQYF.

This clone was observed once. The gene calls are TRBV7-6 and TRBJ2-1, with D tentatively TRBD1 or TRBD2 (6 bases each). The germline V and J ends were trimmed by 0 bases and 7 bases, with 16 bases remaining between them. From germline, CDR1 is SGHVS and CDR2 FNYEAQ. The CDR3 covers 16 residues. The CDR3 protein is CASSLAGGYPRNEQFF. CDR3 in DNA: TGTGCCAGCAGCTTAGCCGGGGGCTACCCAAGAAATGAGCAGTTCTTC.

This clone has a single count. This chain joins TRBV5-5 and TRBJ1-4; no reliable D call. CDR1 and CDR2 from the germline V gene are SGHKS and YYEKEE (reference sequence). V was clipped by 1 base and J by 8 bases, with 9 bases between them. This CDR3 comprises 13 residues. The CDR3 nucleotides read TGTGCCAGCAGCTTGTTGGGCCGAGAAAAACTGTTTTTT. Translation gives CASSLLGREKLFF.

A remark on this clone: The sample contains more than one DNA sequence encoding this CDR3. The gene calls are TRBV7-9 and TRBJ2-7, with D uncertain. The CDR3 contains 13 residues. The V end was cut by 4 bases, the J end by 2 bases, with 9 bases between. Germline CDR1 and CDR2: SEHNR and FQNEAQ (reference sequence). The CDR3 protein is CASSSSFPYEQYF. The CDR3 DNA reads as TGTGCCAGCAGCTCCAGCTTCCCCTACGAGCAGTACTTC.

This clone appeared a few times. A read error is possible here, since a much larger clone lies one base away. At the DNA level, this CDR3 is encoded by other sequences in the same sample as well. V and J are TRBV7-9 and TRBJ2-7, with D hard to call. Trimming cost V 4 bases and J 3 bases, with 4 bases left between them. From germline, CDR1 is SEHNR and CDR2 FQNEAQ (reference sequence). The CDR3 length is 11 residues. CDR3 in DNA: TGTGCCAGCAGCTCCTACTACGAGCAGTACTTC. This codes for CASSSYYEQYF.

This clone was recorded once. The chain uses TRBV7-8 and TRBJ2-7; no definite D call. CDR1 and CDR2 (germline): SGHVS, FQNEAQ. Between the trimmed V and J ends, which lost 4 bases and 2 bases, there was a span of 12 bases. This CDR3 contains 14 residues. The CDR3 is CASSSTDAPYEQYF. Here the CDR3 DNA reads TGTGCCAGCAGCTCAACGGACGCGCCCTACGAGCAGTACTTC.

The V call is TRBV6-5, the J call TRBJ2-7, with TRBD2 as a possible D gene (6 bases). Between the trimmed V and J ends, which lost 4 bases and 3 bases, there was a span of 10 bases. This CDR3 contains 13 residues. CDR1 is MNHEY, CDR2 SVGAGI, per germline. The CDR3 nucleotides are TGTGCCAGCAGTTCCGGACTACACTACGAGCAGTACTTC. Amino acid sequence: CASSSGLHYEQYF.

J is TRBJ2-5 and V is TRBV9; 7 bases are shared with TRBD1. From germline, CDR1 is SGDLS and CDR2 YYNGEE. The length of the CDR3 is 14 residues. The V and J ends lost 4 bases and 5 bases, in that order; junction bases with no gene match: 8. For the CDR3, the DNA is TGTGCCAGCAGCTTGGGAACAGGGGTGGAGACCCAGTACTTC. Its protein product is CASSLGTGVETQYF.

The V call is TRBV6-1, the J call TRBJ2-7; a possible D gene is TRBD1 (5 bases). The CDR3 extends over 12 amino acids. Trimming pared 7 bases from V and 3 bases from J, leaving 10 bases between. Germline V gene lookup returns CDR1 MNHNS and CDR2 SASEGT. The CDR3, as DNA: TGTGCCAGCAACGACAGATACTACGAGCAGTACTTC. This gives the protein CASNDRYYEQYF.

The chain combines TRBV18 with TRBJ2-7; 9 bases match TRBD1. This CDR3 contains 15 residues. The germline gives CDR1 KGHSH, CDR2 LQKENI. J gave up 2 bases and V 2 bases, and 4 bases lay outside the gene matches. The CDR3 DNA reads TGTGCCAGCTCACCAAGGGGACAGGGTACCTACGAGCAGTACTTC. Amino acid sequence: CASSPRGQGTYEQYF.

V gene TRBV2 combines with J gene TRBJ2-7, with 8 nucleotides matching TRBD2. The CDR3 sequence is 14 residues long. Germline V CDR1 and CDR2: SNHLY, FYNNEI. J gave up 4 bases and V 1 base, and 3 bases lay outside the gene matches. CDR3 sequence: CASSEGGGIYEQYF. The CDR3 coding sequence is TGTGCCAGCAGTGAAGGCGGGGGGATTTACGAGCAGTACTTC.

The sample holds one count of this clone. This chain uses TRBV27 with TRBJ1-5; possible D gene TRBD1, 5 bases. V was shortened by 6 bases and J by 0 bases, with 12 bases between the two germline ends. The CDR3 runs to 15 residues. The germline V gene has CDR1 MNHEY and CDR2 SMNVEV (reference sequence). CDR3 protein: CASRFDSYSNQPQHF. Written as DNA, the CDR3 is TGTGCCAGCAGATTCGACAGTTATAGCAATCAGCCCCAGCATTTT.

The chain recombines TRBV28 with TRBJ2-3, with D possibly called TRBD1 or TRBD2 (7 bases each). Trimming took 6 bases from V and 2 from J, leaving 24 bases between them. The CDR3 consists of 18 residues. Germline CDR1 reads MDHEN; CDR2 reads SYDVKM. Here the CDR3 reads CASSTRGQGEGHTDTQYF. The CDR3 DNA follows: TGTGCCAGCAGCACCAGGGGCCAGGGGGAGGGCCACACAGATACGCAGTATTTT.

V and J are TRBV9 and TRBJ2-1; 10 nucleotides match TRBD2. The germline V gene encodes CDR1 SGDLS and CDR2 YYNGEE. The CDR3 length is 17 residues. V lost 0 bases and J lost 5; bases outside the gene matches: 8. The CDR3 reads CASSVARTSGSHNEQFF. The CDR3 nucleotides read TGTGCCAGCAGCGTAGCACGGACTAGCGGTTCCCACAATGAGCAGTTCTTC. Filled out from reference TRBV9 and TRBJ2-1, the complete variable domain reads DSGVTQTPKHLITATGQRVTLRCSPRSGDLSVYWYQQSLDQGLQFLIQYYNGEERAKGNILERFSAQQFPDLHSELNLSSLELGDSALYFCASSVARTSGSHNEQFFGPGTRLTVL.

The chain couples TRBV27 to TRBJ1-3; maybe TRBD1 (5 bases). The CDR3 covers 16 residues. The V gene lost 5 bases and the J gene lost 0 bases, with 14 bases spanning the gap. CDR1 and CDR2 (germline): MNHEY, SMNVEV (reference sequence). CDR3 in amino acids: CASSETGPISGNTIYF. The CDR3 DNA sequence: TGTGCCAGCAGTGAAACGGGACCGATCTCTGGAAACACCATATATTTT.